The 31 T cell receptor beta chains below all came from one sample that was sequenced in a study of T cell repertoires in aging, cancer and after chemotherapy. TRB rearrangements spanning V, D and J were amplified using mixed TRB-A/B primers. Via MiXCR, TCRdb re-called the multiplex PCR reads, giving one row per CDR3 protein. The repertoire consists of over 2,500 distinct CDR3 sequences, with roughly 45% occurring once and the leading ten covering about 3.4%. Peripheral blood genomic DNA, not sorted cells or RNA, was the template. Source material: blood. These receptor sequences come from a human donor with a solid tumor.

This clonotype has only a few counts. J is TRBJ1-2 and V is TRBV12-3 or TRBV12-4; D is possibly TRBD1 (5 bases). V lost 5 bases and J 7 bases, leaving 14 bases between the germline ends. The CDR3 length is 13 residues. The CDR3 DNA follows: TGTGCCAGCAGTGATACTACGGGGGGTGGCTACACCTTC. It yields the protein CASSDTTGGGYTF.

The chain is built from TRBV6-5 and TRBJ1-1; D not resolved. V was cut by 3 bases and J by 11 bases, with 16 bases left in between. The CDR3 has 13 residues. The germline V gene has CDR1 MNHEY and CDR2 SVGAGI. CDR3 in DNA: TGTGCCAGCAGTTATTCGGACTCTGGCTGGGCTTTCTTT. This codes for CASSYSDSGWAFF.

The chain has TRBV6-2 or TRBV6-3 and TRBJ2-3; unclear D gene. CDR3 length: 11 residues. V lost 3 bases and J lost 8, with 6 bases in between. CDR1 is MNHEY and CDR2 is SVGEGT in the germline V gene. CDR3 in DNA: TGTGCCAGCAGTTATCCGGGTACGCAGTATTTT. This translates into CASSYPGTQYF.

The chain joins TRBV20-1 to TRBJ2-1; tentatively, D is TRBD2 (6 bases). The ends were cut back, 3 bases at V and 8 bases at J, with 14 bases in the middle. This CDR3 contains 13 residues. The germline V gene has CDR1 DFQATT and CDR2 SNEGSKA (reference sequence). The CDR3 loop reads CSARRGLNYEQFF. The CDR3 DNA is TGCAGTGCTAGGAGGGGACTGAATTATGAGCAGTTCTTC.

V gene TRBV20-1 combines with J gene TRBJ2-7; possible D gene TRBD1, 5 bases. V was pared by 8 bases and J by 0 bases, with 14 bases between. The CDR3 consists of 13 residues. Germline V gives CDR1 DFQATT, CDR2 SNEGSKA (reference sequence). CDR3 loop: CSTPSRGSYEQYF. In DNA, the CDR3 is TGCAGTACTCCCTCTAGGGGCTCCTACGAGCAGTACTTC.

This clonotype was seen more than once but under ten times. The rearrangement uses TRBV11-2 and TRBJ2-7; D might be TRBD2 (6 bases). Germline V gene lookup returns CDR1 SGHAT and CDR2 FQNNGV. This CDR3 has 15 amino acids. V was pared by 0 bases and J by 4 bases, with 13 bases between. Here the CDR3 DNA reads TGTGCCAGCAGCTTAGAGGGAGGAATAGGATACGAGCAGTACTTC. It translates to CASSLEGGIGYEQYF.

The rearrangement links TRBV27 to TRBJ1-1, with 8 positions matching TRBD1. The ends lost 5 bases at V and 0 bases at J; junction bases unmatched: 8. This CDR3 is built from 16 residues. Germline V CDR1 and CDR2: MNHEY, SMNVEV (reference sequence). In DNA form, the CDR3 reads TGTGCCAGCAGTCCCGGACAGGGCCGAATGAACACTGAAGCTTTCTTT. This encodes CASSPGQGRMNTEAFF.

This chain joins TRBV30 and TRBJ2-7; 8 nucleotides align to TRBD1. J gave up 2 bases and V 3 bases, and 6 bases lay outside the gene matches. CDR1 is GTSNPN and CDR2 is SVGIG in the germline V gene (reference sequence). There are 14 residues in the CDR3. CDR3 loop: CAWRWGTGAYEQYF. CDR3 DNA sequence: TGTGCCTGGAGGTGGGGGACAGGAGCCTACGAGCAGTACTTC. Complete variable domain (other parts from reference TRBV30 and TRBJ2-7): SQTIHQWPATLVQPVGSPLSLECTVEGTSNPNLYWYRQAAGRGLQLLFYSVGIGQISSEVPQNLSASRPQDRQFILSSKKLLLSDSGFYLCAWRWGTGAYEQYFGPGTRLTVT.

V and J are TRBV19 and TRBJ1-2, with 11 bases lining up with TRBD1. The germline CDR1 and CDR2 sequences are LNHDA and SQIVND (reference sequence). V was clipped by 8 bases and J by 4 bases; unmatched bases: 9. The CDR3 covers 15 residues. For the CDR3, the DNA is TGTGCCAGTGGACAGGGGGCTAAGGACCCCTATGGCTACACCTTC. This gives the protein CASGQGAKDPYGYTF. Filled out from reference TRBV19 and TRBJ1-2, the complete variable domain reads DGGITQSPKYLFRKEGQNVTLSCEQNLNHDAMYWYRQDPGQGLRLIYYSQIVNDFQKGDIAEGYSVSREKKESFPLTVTSAQKNPTAFYLCASGQGAKDPYGYTFGSGTRLTVV.

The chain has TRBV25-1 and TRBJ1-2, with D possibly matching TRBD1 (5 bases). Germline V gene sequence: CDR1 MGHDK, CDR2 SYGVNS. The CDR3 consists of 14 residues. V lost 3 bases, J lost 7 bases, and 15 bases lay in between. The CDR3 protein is CASSDSGRERGYTF. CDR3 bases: TGTGCCAGCAGTGACTCGGGCAGGGAACGTGGCTACACCTTC.

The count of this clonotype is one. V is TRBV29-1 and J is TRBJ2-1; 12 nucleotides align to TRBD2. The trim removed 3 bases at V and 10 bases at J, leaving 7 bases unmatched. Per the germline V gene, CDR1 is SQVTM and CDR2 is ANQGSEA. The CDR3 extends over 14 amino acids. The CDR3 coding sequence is TGCAGCGTTGAGGCTAGCGGGAGGGCGGGGGAGCAGTTCTTC. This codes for CSVEASGRAGEQFF.

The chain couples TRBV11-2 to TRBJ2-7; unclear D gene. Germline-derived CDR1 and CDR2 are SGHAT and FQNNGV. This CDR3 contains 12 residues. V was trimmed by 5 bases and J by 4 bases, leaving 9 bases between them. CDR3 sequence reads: CASSLGSYEQYF. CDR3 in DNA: TGTGCCAGCAGCCTAGGGTCTTACGAGCAGTACTTC.

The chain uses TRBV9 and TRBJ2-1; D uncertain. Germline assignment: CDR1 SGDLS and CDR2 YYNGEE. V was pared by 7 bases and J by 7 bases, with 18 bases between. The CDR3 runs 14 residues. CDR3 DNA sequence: TGTGCCAGCTCCTCTACATCACTGACAAATGAGCAGTTCTTC. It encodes CASSSTSLTNEQFF.

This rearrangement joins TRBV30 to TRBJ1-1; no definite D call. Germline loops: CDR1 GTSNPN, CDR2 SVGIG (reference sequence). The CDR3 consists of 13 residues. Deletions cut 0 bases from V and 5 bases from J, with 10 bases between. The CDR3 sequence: CAWSVGRRTEAFF. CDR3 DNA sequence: TGTGCCTGGAGTGTAGGGAGGAGGACTGAAGCTTTCTTT.

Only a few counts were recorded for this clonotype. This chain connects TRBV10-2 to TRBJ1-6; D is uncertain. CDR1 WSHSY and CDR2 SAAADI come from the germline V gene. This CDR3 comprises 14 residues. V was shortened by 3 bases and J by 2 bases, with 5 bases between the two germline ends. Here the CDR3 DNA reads TGCGCCAGCAGTGAAGTCCCCTATAATTCACCCCTCCACTTT. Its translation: CASSEVPYNSPLHF.

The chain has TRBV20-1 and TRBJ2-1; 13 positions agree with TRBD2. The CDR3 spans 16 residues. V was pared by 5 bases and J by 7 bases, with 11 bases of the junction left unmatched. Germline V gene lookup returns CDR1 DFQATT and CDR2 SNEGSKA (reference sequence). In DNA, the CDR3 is TGCAGTGCTCTTTCCAAACTAGCGGGGGGGCGTAATGAGCAGTTCTTC. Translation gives CSALSKLAGGRNEQFF.

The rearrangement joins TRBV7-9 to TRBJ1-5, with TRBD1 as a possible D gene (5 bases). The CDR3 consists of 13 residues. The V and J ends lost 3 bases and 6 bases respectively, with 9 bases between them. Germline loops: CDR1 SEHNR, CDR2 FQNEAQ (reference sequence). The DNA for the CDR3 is TGTGCCAGCAGCTTGGGGACGAGTCAGCCCCAGCATTTT. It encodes CASSLGTSQPQHF.

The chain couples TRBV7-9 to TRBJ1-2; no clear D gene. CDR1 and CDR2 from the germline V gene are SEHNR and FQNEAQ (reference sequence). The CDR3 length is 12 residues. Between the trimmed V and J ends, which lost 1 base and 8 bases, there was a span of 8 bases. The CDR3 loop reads CASSLGEVGYTF. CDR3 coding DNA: TGTGCCAGCAGCTTAGGTGAGGTCGGCTACACCTTC.

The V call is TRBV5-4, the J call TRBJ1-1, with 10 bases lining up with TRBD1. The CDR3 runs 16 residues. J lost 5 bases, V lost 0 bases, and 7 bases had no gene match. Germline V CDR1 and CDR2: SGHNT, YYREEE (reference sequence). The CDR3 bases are TGTGCCAGCAGCTTGGGAGGAGGACAGGGGGGGACTGAAGCTTTCTTT. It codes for CASSLGGGQGGTEAFF.

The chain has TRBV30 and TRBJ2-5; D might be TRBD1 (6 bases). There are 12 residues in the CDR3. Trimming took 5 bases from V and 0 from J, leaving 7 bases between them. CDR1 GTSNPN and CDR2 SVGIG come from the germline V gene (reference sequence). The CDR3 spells CAWGQYQETQYF. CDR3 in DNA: TGTGCCTGGGGACAGTACCAAGAGACCCAGTACTTC.

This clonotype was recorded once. The CDR3 nucleotides are TGTGCCAGTAGGGGGGAAGAGACCCAGTACTTC. Encoded protein: CASRGEETQYF. This chain uses TRBV19 with TRBJ2-5; D could derive from TRBD1 or TRBD2 (5 bases each). V was cut by 6 bases and J by 3 bases, with 5 bases left in between. The CDR3 runs 11 residues. CDR1 LNHDA and CDR2 SQIVND come from the germline V gene (reference sequence).

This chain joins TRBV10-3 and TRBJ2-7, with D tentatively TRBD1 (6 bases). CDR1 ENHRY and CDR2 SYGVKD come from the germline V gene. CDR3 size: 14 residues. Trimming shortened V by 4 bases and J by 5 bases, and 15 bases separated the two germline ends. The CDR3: CAISVKAGAHEQYF. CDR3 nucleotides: TGTGCCATCAGTGTTAAGGCAGGGGCCCACGAGCAGTACTTC.

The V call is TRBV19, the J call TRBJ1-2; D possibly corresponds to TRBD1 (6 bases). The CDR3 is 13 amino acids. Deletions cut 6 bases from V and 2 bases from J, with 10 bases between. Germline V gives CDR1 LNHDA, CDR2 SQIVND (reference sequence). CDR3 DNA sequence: TGTGCCAGTAGCGACAGGATGAACTATGGCTACACCTTC. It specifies CASSDRMNYGYTF. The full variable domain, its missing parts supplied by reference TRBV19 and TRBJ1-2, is DGGITQSPKYLFRKEGQNVTLSCEQNLNHDAMYWYRQDPGQGLRLIYYSQIVNDFQKGDIAEGYSVSREKKESFPLTVTSAQKNPTAFYLCASSDRMNYGYTFGSGTRLTVV.

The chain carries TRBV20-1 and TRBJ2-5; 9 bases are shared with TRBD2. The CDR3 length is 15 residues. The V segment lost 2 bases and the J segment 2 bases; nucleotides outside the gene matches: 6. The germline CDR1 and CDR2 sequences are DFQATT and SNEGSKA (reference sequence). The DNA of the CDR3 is TGCAGTGCTAGATCCCCCCTAGCGGGGCAAGAGACCCAGTACTTC. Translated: CSARSPLAGQETQYF.

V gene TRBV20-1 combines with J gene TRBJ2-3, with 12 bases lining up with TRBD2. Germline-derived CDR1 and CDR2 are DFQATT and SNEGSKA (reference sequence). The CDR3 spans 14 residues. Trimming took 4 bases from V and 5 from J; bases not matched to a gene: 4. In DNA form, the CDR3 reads TGCAGTGCTACTAGCGGGAGGGAGATAGATACGCAGTATTTT. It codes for CSATSGREIDTQYF.

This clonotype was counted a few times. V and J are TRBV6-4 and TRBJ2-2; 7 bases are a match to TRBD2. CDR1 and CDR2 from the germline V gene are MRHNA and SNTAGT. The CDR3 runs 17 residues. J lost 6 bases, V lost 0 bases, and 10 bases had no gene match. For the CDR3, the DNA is TGTGCCAGCAGTGACTCGAGACTAGCCGGTCCCCCCGGGGAGCTGTTTTTT. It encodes CASSDSRLAGPPGELFF.

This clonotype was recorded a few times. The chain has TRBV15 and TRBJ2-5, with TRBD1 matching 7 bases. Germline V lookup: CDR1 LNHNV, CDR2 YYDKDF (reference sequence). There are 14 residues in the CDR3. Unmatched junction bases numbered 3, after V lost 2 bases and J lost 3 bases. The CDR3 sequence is CATSRRDSEETQYF. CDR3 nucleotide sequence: TGTGCCACCAGCAGACGGGACAGCGAAGAGACCCAGTACTTC.

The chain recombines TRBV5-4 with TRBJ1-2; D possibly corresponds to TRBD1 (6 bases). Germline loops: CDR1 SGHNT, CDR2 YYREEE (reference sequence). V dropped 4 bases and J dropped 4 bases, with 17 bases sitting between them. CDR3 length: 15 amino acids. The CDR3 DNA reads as TGTGCCAGCAGCCCATCAACAGGGCAGGGCTATGGCTACACCTTC. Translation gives CASSPSTGQGYGYTF.

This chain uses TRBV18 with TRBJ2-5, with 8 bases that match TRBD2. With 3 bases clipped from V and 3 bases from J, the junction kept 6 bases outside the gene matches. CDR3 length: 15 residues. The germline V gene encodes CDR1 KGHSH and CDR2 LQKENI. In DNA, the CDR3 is TGTGCCAGCTCACCCGAGAGCGGGAGTGAAGAGACCCAGTACTTC. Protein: CASSPESGSEETQYF. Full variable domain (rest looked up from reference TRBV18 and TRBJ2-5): NAGVMQNPRHLVRRRGQEARLRCSPMKGHSHVYWYRQLPEEGLKFMVYLQKENIIDESGMPKERFSAEFPKEGPSILRIQQVVRGDSAAYFCASSPESGSEETQYFGPGTRLLVL.

The CDR3 region is CASSPRGGAGLTSYNEQFF. The CDR3 DNA sequence: TGTGCCAGCAGTCCAAGGGGAGGGGCAGGGCTGACCTCCTACAATGAGCAGTTCTTC. The chain combines TRBV25-1 with TRBJ2-1; 7 bases align to TRBD2. Trimming cost V 5 bases and J 0 bases; bases outside gene matches: 16. Germline V gene data show CDR1 as MGHDK and CDR2 as SYGVNS. The CDR3 has 19 residues.

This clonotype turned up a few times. The CDR3 sequence: CASSLPGEQYF. The CDR3 DNA reads as TGTGCCAGCAGCTTACCGGGCGAGCAGTACTTC. This chain connects TRBV7-2 to TRBJ2-7; the D is unclear. Germline V gene lookup returns CDR1 SGHTA and CDR2 FQGNSA. The V end was cut by 2 bases, the J end by 6 bases, with 5 bases between. CDR3 length: 11 amino acids.